These T cell receptor beta chains were read from a single sample in a study of T cells expressing NK-cell markers. Following a re-call of the 5' RACE reads, TCRdb has one entry per CDR3 protein and lacks DNA. This sample contains a few hundred thousand distinct CDR3 sequences. The specimen sequenced was blood T cells: a sorted CD56 or NKG2C T cell subset, CD4+ or CD8+ T cells, or bulk PBMC T cells (not recorded which). The origin of the receptors is a man aged 18 to 30 in good health. Both conserved end residues are part of each CDR3.

v_call,j_call,cdr3_aa
TRBV20-1,TRBJ2-3,CSASHTTSGRADTQYF
TRBV9,TRBJ2-5,CASSLRGVAEEQETQYF
TRBV7-2,TRBJ2-7,CASSFSGTPRQYF
TRBV5-1,TRBJ1-2,CASSRSWTGTENYGYTF
TRBV20-1,TRBJ2-1,CSASLGITEQFF
TRBV6-5,TRBJ2-1,CASSYSRLAGGYNEQFF
TRBV5-6,TRBJ1-1,CASSLGVLWNTEAFF
TRBV5-1,TRBJ1-1,CASSGDRGLENTEAFF
TRBV6-5,TRBJ2-1,CASSYSTASGSVFF
TRBV12-3/TRBV12-4,TRBJ1-2,CASSLTAQGRLYGYTF
TRBV30,TRBJ2-1,CAWAQGQGLNEQFF
TRBV6-1,TRBJ2-1,CASYSGAGLNEQFF
TRBV4-1,TRBJ2-1,CASSHTPDENNEQFF
TRBV4-2,TRBJ2-3,CASSQVTSGNLGLTQYF
TRBV28,TRBJ2-7,CASRRDRGTEDEQYF
TRBV7-2,TRBJ2-1,CASSPALAGNEQFF
TRBV27,TRBJ2-3,CASSLEGRPDDTDTQYF
TRBV11-2,TRBJ2-1,CASSPGLAGKLYNEQFF
TRBV20-1,TRBJ2-1,CSARDRLRLYNEQFF
TRBV10-3,TRBJ1-5,CAISEGLGRVNQPQHF
TRBV24-1,TRBJ2-5,CATSDFSGLRQETQYF
TRBV27,TRBJ2-7,CASSLTDRYEQYF
TRBV12-3/TRBV12-4,TRBJ1-1,CATTDRWGTEAFF
TRBV2,TRBJ2-7,CASSTGVNEQYF
TRBV24-1,TRBJ2-1,CATRESDRGAEQFF
TRBV15,TRBJ2-7,CATSRSRTGSSYEQYF
TRBV7-9,TRBJ2-7,CASSSRDNLLYEQYF